Listed below are T cell receptor beta chains from one sample, sequenced in a study of OX40 agonist ivuxolimab in advanced cancers. Assay: immunoSEQ multiplex PCR; the TCRdb copy retains only in-frame clones and omits some. The table shows 55,000 to 65,000 clones, with roughly nine tenths occurring only once. The sample here was CD4+ or CD8+ T cells sorted from blood, taken in a trial of the OX40 agonist ivuxolimab. The receptors come from an adult with an advanced solid tumor such as melanoma, head and neck, liver or kidney cancer. Each CDR3 is given with its conserved first and last residue. The order of the fields is V gene, clone size, CDR3 length, CDR3 protein. Rows give clone size only sometimes, using once, few, many, or a class for an expanded clone.

v_gene: TRBV7-9
abundance: -
len: 15
CDR3aa: CASTPLEQDYNEQFF

v_gene: TRBV28
abundance: -
len: 15
CDR3aa: CASSLLIQGSYGYTF

v_gene: TRBV7-3
abundance: -
len: 16
CDR3aa: CASSPSLASSTDTQYF

v_gene: TRBV7-3
abundance: -
len: 14
CDR3aa: CASSLGGSGETQYF

v_gene: TRBV10-3
abundance: -
len: 15
CDR3aa: CAISPTQGANQPQHF

v_gene: TRBV29-1
abundance: -
len: 12
CDR3aa: CSVDRGTDTQYF

v_gene: TRBV7-3
abundance: once
len: 14
CDR3aa: CASSLVGQSVEQFF

v_gene: TRBV7-2
abundance: -
len: 13
CDR3aa: CASSFVRGQPQHF

v_gene: TRBV5-4
abundance: -
len: 15
CDR3aa: CASRPGWGLGGELFF

v_gene: TRBV11-3
abundance: -
len: 15
CDR3aa: CASSPGLAGGLEQFF

v_gene: TRBV5-6
abundance: -
len: 17
CDR3aa: CASSLVAGRLGNYGYTF